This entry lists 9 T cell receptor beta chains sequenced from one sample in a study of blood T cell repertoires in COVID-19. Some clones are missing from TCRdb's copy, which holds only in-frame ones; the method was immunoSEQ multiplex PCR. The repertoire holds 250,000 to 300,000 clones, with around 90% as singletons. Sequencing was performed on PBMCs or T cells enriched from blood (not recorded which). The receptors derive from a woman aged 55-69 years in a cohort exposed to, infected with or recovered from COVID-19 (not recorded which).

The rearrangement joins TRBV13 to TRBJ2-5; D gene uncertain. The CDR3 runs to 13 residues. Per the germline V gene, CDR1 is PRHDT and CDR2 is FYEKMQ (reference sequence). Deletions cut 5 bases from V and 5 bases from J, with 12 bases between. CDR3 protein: CASSPVAVETQYF. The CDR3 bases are TGTGCCAGCAGCCCCGTGGCGGTGGAGACCCAGTACTTC.

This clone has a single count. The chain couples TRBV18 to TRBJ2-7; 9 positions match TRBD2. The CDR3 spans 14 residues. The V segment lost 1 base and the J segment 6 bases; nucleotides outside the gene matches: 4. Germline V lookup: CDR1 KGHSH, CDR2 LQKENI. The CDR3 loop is CASSPRAGGPEQYF. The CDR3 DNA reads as TGTGCCAGCTCACCACGGGCGGGAGGGCCCGAGCAGTACTTC.

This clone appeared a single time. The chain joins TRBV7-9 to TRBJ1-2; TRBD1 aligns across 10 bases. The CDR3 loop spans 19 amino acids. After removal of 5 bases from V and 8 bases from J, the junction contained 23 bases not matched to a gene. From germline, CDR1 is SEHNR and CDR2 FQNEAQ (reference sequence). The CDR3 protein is CASSPPIWGTGENARGYTF. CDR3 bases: TGTGCCAGCAGCCCACCTATTTGGGGGACAGGGGAGAATGCGAGAGGCTACACCTTC.

The CDR3 is CASSFVENTGELFF. The CDR3 DNA sequence: TGTGCCAGCAGCTTTGTAGAGAACACCGGGGAGCTGTTTTTT. V usage is TRBV5-6 and J usage is TRBJ2-2; D call uncertain. The CDR3 spans 14 residues. Trimming removed 2 bases from V and 1 base from J, with 6 bases in between. Germline V gives CDR1 SGHDT, CDR2 YYEEEE.

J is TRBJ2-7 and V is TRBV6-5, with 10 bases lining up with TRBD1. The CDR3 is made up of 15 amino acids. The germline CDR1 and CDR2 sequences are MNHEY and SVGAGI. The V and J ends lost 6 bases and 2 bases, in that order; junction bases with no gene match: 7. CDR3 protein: CASRSTGTGAYEQYF. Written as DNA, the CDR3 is TGTGCCAGCAGGAGCACCGGGACAGGGGCCTACGAGCAGTACTTC.

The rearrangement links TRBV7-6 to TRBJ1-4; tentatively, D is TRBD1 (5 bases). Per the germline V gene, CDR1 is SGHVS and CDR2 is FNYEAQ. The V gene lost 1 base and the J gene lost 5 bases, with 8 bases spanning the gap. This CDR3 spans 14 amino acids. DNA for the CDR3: TGTGCCAGCAGCTTAGGACAGTCAAATGAAAAACTGTTTTTT. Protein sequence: CASSLGQSNEKLFF.

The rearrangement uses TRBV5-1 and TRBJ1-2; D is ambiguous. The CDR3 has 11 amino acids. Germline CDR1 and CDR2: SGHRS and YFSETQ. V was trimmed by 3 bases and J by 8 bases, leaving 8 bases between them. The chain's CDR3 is CASSWGGGYTF. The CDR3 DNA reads TGCGCCAGCAGCTGGGGAGGAGGCTACACCTTC. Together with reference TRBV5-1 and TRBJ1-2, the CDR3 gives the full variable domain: KAGVTQTPRYLIKTRGQQVTLSCSPISGHRSVSWYQQTPGQGLQFLFEYFSETQRNKGNFPGRFSGRQFSNSRSEMNVSTLELGDSALYLCASSWGGGYTFGSGTRLTVV.

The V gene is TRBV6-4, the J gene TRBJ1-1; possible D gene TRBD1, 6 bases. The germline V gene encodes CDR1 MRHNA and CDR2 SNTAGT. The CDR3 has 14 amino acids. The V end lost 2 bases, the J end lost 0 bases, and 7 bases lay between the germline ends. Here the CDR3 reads CASSDGGMNTEAFF. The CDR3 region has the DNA TGTGCCAGCAGTGACGGGGGCATGAACACTGAAGCTTTCTTT.

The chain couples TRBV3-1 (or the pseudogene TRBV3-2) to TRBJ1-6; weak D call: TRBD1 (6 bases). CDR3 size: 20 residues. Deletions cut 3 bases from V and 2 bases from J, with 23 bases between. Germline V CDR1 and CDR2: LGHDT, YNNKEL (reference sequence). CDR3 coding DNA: TGTGCCAGCAGCCACCCCAAAGCGGACAGCCGGGGCCCCTATAATTCACCCCTCCACTTT. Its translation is CASSHPKADSRGPYNSPLHF.